The entry below describes one T cell receptor beta chain. This table comes from immunoSEQ multiplex PCR, and its TCRdb copy is limited to in-frame clones, with some not included. The table has about 440,000 clones, around 91% seen once. The data are from a study of blood T cell repertoires in COVID-19. Trimming cost V 5 bases and J 0 bases, with 14 bases left between them. The CDR3 has 14 amino acids. CDR1 SQVTM and CDR2 ANQGSEA come from the germline V gene. The chain couples TRBV29-1 to TRBJ2-7, with TRBD2 as a possible D gene (6 bases). The sample comprised PBMCs or T cells enriched from blood (not recorded which). The receptor's source is a man younger than 30 who had recovered from COVID-19. The chain's CDR3 is CSVPVGGTSYEQYF. DNA for the CDR3: TGCAGCGTTCCAGTGGGGGGTACCTCCTACGAGCAGTACTTC.